Shown below are 18 T cell receptor beta chains from a single sample sequenced in a study of cytomegalovirus exposure and HLA in healthy donors. In the PCR, 60 Vbeta and 13 Jbeta primers were used. Using immunoSEQ multiplex PCR, the repertoire was profiled, and TCRdb retains in-frame clones only, with some absent. The table records approximately 150,000 clones, roughly 77% of them present only once. What was sequenced was PBMCs. The receptors come from a man between 18 and 35 years old in good health and CMV-seropositive.

The chain carries TRBV7-8 and TRBJ1-1; 7 bases map to TRBD1. The CDR3 runs to 16 residues. V trimming: 0 bases; J trimming: 1 base; junction bases outside the gene matches: 5. From germline, CDR1 is SGHVS and CDR2 FQNEAQ. The CDR3 DNA follows: TGTGCCAGCAGCTTAGCTCAGACAGGGACGAACACTGAAGCTTTCTTT. It codes for CASSLAQTGTNTEAFF. The variable domain in full, with the rest retrieved from reference TRBV7-8 and TRBJ1-1, is GAGVSQSPRYKVAKRGQDVALRCDPISGHVSLFWYQQALGQGPEFLTYFQNEAQLDKSGLPSDRFFAERPEGSVSTLKIQRTQQEDSAVYLCASSLAQTGTNTEAFFGQGTRLTVV.

The J gene is TRBJ2-5, the V gene TRBV14; 7 bases are a match to TRBD2. This CDR3 region has 14 residues. Per germline, CDR1 SGHDN and CDR2 FVKESK. V lost 4 bases and J lost 2; bases outside the gene matches: 4. The CDR3, as DNA: TGTGCCAGCAGCCCCCAGGGAGGGCAAGAGACCCAGTACTTC. Translation: CASSPQGGQETQYF.

The chain employs TRBV10-1 and TRBJ1-1, with D unclear. With 3 bases removed from V and 6 bases from J, the gap between germline ends came to 14 bases. Germline V gene sequence: CDR1 WNHNN, CDR2 SYGVQD (reference sequence). The CDR3 is 14 residues long. This CDR3 is CASSEGGDRAEAFF. The CDR3 bases are TGCGCCAGCAGTGAAGGCGGGGATCGGGCTGAAGCTTTCTTT.

The rearrangement links TRBV27 to TRBJ2-5; perhaps TRBD1 as D (6 bases). CDR1 MNHEY and CDR2 SMNVEV come from the germline V gene (reference sequence). The CDR3 is 16 amino acids. Trimming removed 6 bases from V and 3 bases from J, with 20 bases in between. CDR3 sequence: CASSQGRYAAKETQYF. In nucleotides, the CDR3 is TGTGCCAGCAGCCAGGGGCGTTATGCCGCAAAAGAGACCCAGTACTTC.

This clone was counted a single time. This chain links TRBV7-3 with TRBJ1-5, with D possibly matching TRBD1 (6 bases). Germline V lookup: CDR1 SGHTA, CDR2 FQGTGA. With 5 bases removed from V and 5 bases from J, the gap between germline ends came to 19 bases. This CDR3 region has 16 residues. This CDR3 is CASSPRGQGLDQPQHF. The CDR3 coding sequence is TGTGCCAGCAGCCCTCGGGGACAAGGCCTTGATCAGCCCCAGCATTTT.

The chain recombines TRBV5-8 with TRBJ1-5; D gene unclear. The CDR3 runs to 13 residues. Trimming shortened V by 1 base and J by 6 bases, and 8 bases separated the two germline ends. Germline CDR1 reads SGHTS; CDR2 reads YDEGEE. Here the CDR3 DNA reads TGTGCCAGCAGCTTGCGGAGAGGTCAGCCCCAGCATTTT. Protein: CASSLRRGQPQHF.

A note on this clone: The same CDR3 can be traced to other DNA sequences in this sample. The V gene is TRBV15, the J gene TRBJ2-2; 9 nucleotides agree with TRBD1. Per germline, CDR1 LNHNV and CDR2 YYDKDF (reference sequence). The junction had 5 bases not matched to a gene; V was cut back by 0 bases and J by 3 bases. The CDR3 length is 17 residues. The CDR3 DNA reads as TGTGCCACCAGCAGAGATCGTCGGACAGGGGACACCGGGGAGCTGTTTTTT. Protein sequence: CATSRDRRTGDTGELFF.

The chain is built from TRBV7-2 and TRBJ2-3; TRBD2 agrees at 7 bases. CDR3 length equals 14 residues. J gave up 5 bases and V 1 base, and 3 bases lay outside the gene matches. The germline V gene has CDR1 SGHTA and CDR2 FQGNSA. CDR3 sequence (DNA): TGTGCCAGCAGCTTAGGGGGGGGATTAGATACGCAGTATTTT. This translates into CASSLGGGLDTQYF.

Written as DNA, the CDR3 is TGTGCCAGCAGCACGGGAACGAACACTGAAGCTTTCTTT. This sequence encodes CASSTGTNTEAFF. This rearrangement joins TRBV7-9 to TRBJ1-1; D not resolved. Per the germline V gene, CDR1 is SEHNR and CDR2 is FQNEAQ (reference sequence). V was shortened by 5 bases and J by 1 base, with 8 bases between the two germline ends. The CDR3 has 13 residues.

This clone was recorded once. The chain employs TRBV28 and TRBJ1-2; 7 nucleotides align to TRBD1. V was pared by 5 bases and J by 1 base, with 10 bases of the junction left unmatched. Germline V gene lookup returns CDR1 MDHEN and CDR2 SYDVKM. The CDR3 is 16 residues long. For the CDR3, the DNA is TGTGCCAGCAGTCCCCCCGGACAGGAAAGTAACTATGGCTACACCTTC. The encoded protein is CASSPPGQESNYGYTF.

The V and J genes are TRBV27 and TRBJ2-1; D ambiguous. Trimming took off 3 bases at V and 0 bases at J, with 6 bases between the two ends. Looked up from germline, CDR1 is MNHEY and CDR2 is SMNVEV (reference sequence). This CDR3 comprises 14 residues. CDR3 amino acids: CASSLETSYNEQFF. CDR3 nucleotide sequence: TGTGCCAGCAGTTTGGAGACCTCCTACAATGAGCAGTTCTTC.

CDR3 in DNA: TGTGCCATCAGCCCGGGACAGAACTACGAGCAGTACTTC. It specifies CAISPGQNYEQYF. The chain joins TRBV10-3 to TRBJ2-7; TRBD1 agrees at 7 bases. The CDR3 spans 13 residues. Germline lookup yields CDR1 ENHRY and CDR2 SYGVKD. J gave up 3 bases and V 6 bases, and 5 bases lay outside the gene matches.

Note on this clone: The junction differs from germline at one of its ends, possibly a read error. This chain joins TRBV7-9 and TRBJ2-1; the match to TRBD2 covers 9 bases. Germline CDR1 reads SEHNR; CDR2 reads FQNEAQ (reference sequence). CDR3 length: 14 residues. The CDR3, as DNA: TGTTCCAGCAGCGAAAAAGCGGGAGGAGGAGAGCAGTTCTTC. Translation: CSSSEKAGGGEQFF.

The V gene is TRBV27, the J gene TRBJ2-1; 7 nucleotides agree with TRBD2. V was clipped by 5 bases and J by 10 bases; unmatched bases: 14. The germline CDR1 and CDR2 sequences are MNHEY and SMNVEV (reference sequence). CDR3 length: 15 amino acids. CDR3 in DNA: TGTGCCAGCAGTGCAAACCCCTCGACTAGCCCCGAGCAGTTCTTC. This codes for CASSANPSTSPEQFF.

The J gene is TRBJ2-5, the V gene TRBV5-1, with D uncertain. Between the trimmed V and J ends, which lost 2 bases and 2 bases, there was a span of 7 bases. The CDR3 covers 13 residues. Germline V gives CDR1 SGHRS, CDR2 YFSETQ. CDR3 nucleotides: TGCGCCAGCAGCTTCGGCAGGCAAGAGACCCAGTACTTC. Residues: CASSFGRQETQYF.

The chain couples TRBV4-1 to TRBJ2-1; possible D gene TRBD2, 5 bases. The germline V gene encodes CDR1 MGHRA and CDR2 YSYEKL. The CDR3 has 16 amino acids. V shed 5 bases and J shed 0 bases, with 14 bases lying between them. CDR3 protein: CASSFSAVASYNEQFF. CDR3 sequence (DNA): TGCGCCAGCAGCTTTAGCGCCGTCGCCTCCTACAATGAGCAGTTCTTC.

The DNA for the CDR3 is TGTGCCAGCAGCTTAGGTACTAGCGGATACACCGGGGAGCTGTTTTTT. Translation gives CASSLGTSGYTGELFF. J is TRBJ2-2 and V is TRBV7-2, with 8 bases aligning to TRBD2. Germline lookup yields CDR1 SGHTA and CDR2 FQGNSA. The CDR3 covers 16 residues. Germline trimming cut 1 base from V and 3 bases from J; bases unmatched to any gene: 4.

The CDR3 nucleotides read TGTGCCAGCACTTCGTCGGGGACTAGCCCCCTGGATGAGCAGTTCTTC. This encodes CASTSSGTSPLDEQFF. The chain combines TRBV11-2 with TRBJ2-1; TRBD2 aligns across 9 bases. J was trimmed by 8 bases and V by 7 bases; bases with no gene match: 15. The CDR3 covers 16 residues. Germline values: CDR1 SGHAT, CDR2 FQNNGV.